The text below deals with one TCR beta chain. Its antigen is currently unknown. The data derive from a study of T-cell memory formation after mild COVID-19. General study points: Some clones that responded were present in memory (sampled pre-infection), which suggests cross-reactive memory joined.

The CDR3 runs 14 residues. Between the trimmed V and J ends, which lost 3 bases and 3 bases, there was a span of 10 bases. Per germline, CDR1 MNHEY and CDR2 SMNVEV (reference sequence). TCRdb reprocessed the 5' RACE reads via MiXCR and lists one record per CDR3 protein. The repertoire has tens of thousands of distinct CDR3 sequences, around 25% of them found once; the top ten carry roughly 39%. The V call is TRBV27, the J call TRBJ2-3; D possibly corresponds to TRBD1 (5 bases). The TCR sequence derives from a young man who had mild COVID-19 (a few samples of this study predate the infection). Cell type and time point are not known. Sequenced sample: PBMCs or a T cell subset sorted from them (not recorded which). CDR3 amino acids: CASSFGQGTDTQYF. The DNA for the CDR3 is TGTGCCAGCAGTTTCGGGCAGGGTACAGATACGCAGTATTTT.